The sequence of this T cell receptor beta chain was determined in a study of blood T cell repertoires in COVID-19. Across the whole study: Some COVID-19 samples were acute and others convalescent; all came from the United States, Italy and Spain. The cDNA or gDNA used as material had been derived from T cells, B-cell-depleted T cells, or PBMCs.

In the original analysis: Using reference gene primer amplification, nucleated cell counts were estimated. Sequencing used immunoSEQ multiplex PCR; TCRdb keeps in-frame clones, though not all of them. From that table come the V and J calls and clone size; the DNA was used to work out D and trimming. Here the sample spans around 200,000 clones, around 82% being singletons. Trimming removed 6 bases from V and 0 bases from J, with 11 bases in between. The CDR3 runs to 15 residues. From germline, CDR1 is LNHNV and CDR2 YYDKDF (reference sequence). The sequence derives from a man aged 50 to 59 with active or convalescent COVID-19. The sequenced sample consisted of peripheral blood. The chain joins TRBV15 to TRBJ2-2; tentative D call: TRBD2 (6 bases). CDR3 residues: CATRPEGPNTGELFF. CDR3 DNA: TGTGCCACCAGGCCGGAGGGACCGAACACCGGGGAGCTGTTTTTT. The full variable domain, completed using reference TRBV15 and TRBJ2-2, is DAMVIQNPRYQVTQFGKPVTLSCSQTLNHNVMYWYQQKSSQAPKLLFHYYDKDFNNEADTPDNFQSRRPNTSFCFLDIRSPGLGDTAMYLCATRPEGPNTGELFFGEGSRLTVL.